A single sample gave rise to the 21 T cell receptor beta chains below, sequenced in a study of CD8 T cells in Susac syndrome. Random hexamers were used to reverse transcribe the RNA input (about 0.45 to 1 ug). TCRdb itself ran the immunoSEQ multiplex PCR reads through MiXCR, one entry per CDR3 protein. The table lists roughly 180,000 distinct CDR3 sequences, around 94% of them singletons. The sequencing sample was made of CD4+ T cells from PBMCs. Receptor source: a human donor in good health.

The rearrangement links TRBV6-5 to TRBJ1-2; possible D gene TRBD1, 6 bases. V was trimmed by 0 bases and J by 2 bases, leaving 10 bases between them. CDR3 length: 15 residues. CDR1 and CDR2 (germline): MNHEY, SVGAGI. The CDR3 protein is CASSYSKTGNYGYTF. CDR3 coding DNA: TGTGCCAGCAGTTACTCGAAGACAGGAAACTATGGCTACACCTTC.

The rearrangement joins TRBV9 to TRBJ2-7, with D unresolved. The germline V and J ends were trimmed by 3 bases and 0 bases, with 10 bases remaining between them. The CDR3 has 14 residues. Germline assignment: CDR1 SGDLS and CDR2 YYNGEE. As DNA, the CDR3 is TGTGCCAGCAGCGCCGACTCGATCTCCTACGAGCAGTACTTC. This gives the protein CASSADSISYEQYF.

CDR3 in DNA: TGTGCCAGCAGCCAAGACGGAAGTAGGAGTTCACCCCTCCACTTT. Translated, it gives CASSQDGSRSSPLHF. The chain couples TRBV3-1 to TRBJ1-6; D not certain. The V end lost 0 bases, the J end lost 9 bases, and 12 bases lay between the germline ends. Per germline, CDR1 LGHDT and CDR2 YNNKEL (reference sequence). CDR3 length: 15 amino acids.

The CDR3 reads CSAGERGNGELFF. For the CDR3, the DNA is TGCAGCGCGGGGGAGCGGGGCAACGGGGAGCTGTTTTTT. The V gene is TRBV29-1, the J gene TRBJ2-2, with TRBD2 matching over 7 bases. The V gene end was trimmed by 7 bases and the J gene end by 7 bases; junction bases not matched to a gene: 9. Germline-derived CDR1 and CDR2 are SQVTM and ANQGSEA. The CDR3 loop spans 13 amino acids.

Of note for this clonotype: One junction end does not reproduce the germline sequence, and a read error may be involved. The V gene is TRBV29-1, the J gene TRBJ1-2; 8 nucleotides match TRBD1. The CDR3 covers 15 residues. CDR1 and CDR2 (germline): SQVTM, ANQGSEA. The CDR3 region is CSVEGQGGLFYGYTF. The CDR3 region has the DNA TGCAGCGTCGAAGGACAGGGCGGTTTGTTCTATGGCTACACCTTC.

Only one count was recorded for this clonotype. V gene TRBV30 combines with J gene TRBJ1-5; D might be TRBD1 (6 bases). Germline lookup yields CDR1 GTSNPN and CDR2 SVGIG (reference sequence). Deletions cut 0 bases from V and 7 bases from J, with 13 bases between. The CDR3 totals 14 residues. CDR3 residues: CAWSVTGGGQPQHF. The CDR3 DNA reads TGTGCCTGGAGTGTAACTGGGGGCGGGCAGCCCCAGCATTTT.

This clonotype was seen more than once but under ten times. The chain combines TRBV2 with TRBJ2-5; 10 bases are shared with TRBD1. This CDR3 comprises 14 residues. The germline gives CDR1 SNHLY, CDR2 FYNNEI. With V trimmed by 6 bases and J by 6 bases, 7 bases remained unmatched. CDR3 in DNA: TGTGCCAGCAGGGGGACAGGGGACGGAAAGACCCAGTACTTC. Residues: CASRGTGDGKTQYF.

J is TRBJ1-5 and V is TRBV4-2, with TRBD1 as a possible D gene (5 bases). The ends were cut back, 1 base at V and 11 bases at J, with 18 bases in the middle. CDR3 length: 15 residues. In germline, CDR1 is LGHNA, CDR2 YNFKEQ. CDR3 coding DNA: TGTGCCAGCAGCCAAGGTTCTTCGACAGCTAGATCCCAGCATTTT. This encodes CASSQGSSTARSQHF.

The chain uses TRBV24-1 and TRBJ2-1; 9 bases line up with TRBD1. This CDR3 has 13 amino acids. Germline V CDR1 and CDR2: KGHDR, SFDVKD. V was pared by 5 bases and J by 6 bases, with 1 base of the junction left unmatched. Written as DNA, the CDR3 is TGTGCCACCAGTGGGGACAGGGTCAATGAGCAGTTCTTC. Translated: CATSGDRVNEQFF.

The J gene is TRBJ2-3, the V gene TRBV9; TRBD1 might be the D (5 bases). V was clipped by 4 bases and J by 5 bases, with 14 bases between them. Germline-derived CDR1 and CDR2 are SGDLS and YYNGEE. The CDR3 runs 14 residues. CDR3 sequence reads: CASSTRPRGDTQYF. Written as DNA, the CDR3 is TGTGCCAGCAGCACCCGACCAAGGGGAGATACGCAGTATTTT.

The chain joins TRBV29-1 to TRBJ1-2, with D unclear. Trimming removed 4 bases from V and 2 bases from J, with 5 bases in between. This CDR3 is 11 amino acids long. Germline CDR1 is SQVTM and CDR2 is ANQGSEA. CDR3 coding DNA: TGCAGCGTTGTGGCAAACTATGGCTACACCTTC. This sequence encodes CSVVANYGYTF. The whole variable domain, remainder taken from reference TRBV29-1 and TRBJ1-2, is SAVISQKPSRDICQRGTSLTIQCQVDSQVTMMFWYRQQPGQSLTLIATANQGSEATYESGFVIDKFPISRPNLTFSTLTVSNMSPEDSSIYLCSVVANYGYTFGSGTRLTVV.

The chain couples TRBV2 to TRBJ1-6; D gene uncertain. V was clipped by 2 bases and J by 7 bases, with 0 bases between them. The germline V gene has CDR1 SNHLY and CDR2 FYNNEI. The CDR3 extends over 11 amino acids. The CDR3 here is CASSENSPLHF. The CDR3 DNA reads TGTGCCAGCAGTGAAAATTCACCCCTCCACTTT.

The chain links TRBV5-1 to TRBJ1-1, with a tentative D call TRBD1 (5 bases). In germline, CDR1 is SGHRS, CDR2 YFSETQ. The germline V and J ends were trimmed by 5 bases and 7 bases, with 24 bases remaining between them. The CDR3 is made up of 16 amino acids. CDR3: CASSPLSQKGTGEAFF. Here the CDR3 DNA reads TGCGCCAGCAGTCCCCTTTCCCAGAAGGGAACAGGTGAAGCTTTCTTT.

The gene calls are TRBV3-1 and TRBJ2-3; no reliable D call. Trimming stripped 0 bases from V and 1 base from J, with 8 bases between. The CDR3 is made up of 15 amino acids. The germline CDR1 and CDR2 sequences are LGHDT and YNNKEL (reference sequence). The CDR3 loop reads CASSQDPSGTDTQYF. The CDR3 bases are TGTGCCAGCAGCCAAGACCCCAGCGGCACAGATACGCAGTATTTT.

The rearrangement links TRBV15 to TRBJ2-1; a weak D match, TRBD2 (6 bases). Trimming pared 0 bases from V and 13 bases from J, leaving 16 bases between. Germline CDR1 reads LNHNV; CDR2 reads YYDKDF (reference sequence). This CDR3 has 14 amino acids. CDR3 in amino acids: CATSRDPIGGAQFF. In nucleotides, the CDR3 is TGTGCCACCAGCAGAGATCCGATTGGCGGGGCTCAGTTCTTC.

The rearrangement links TRBV15 to TRBJ2-3; D possibly corresponds to TRBD2 (5 bases). The germline gives CDR1 LNHNV, CDR2 YYDKDF (reference sequence). The V end lost 0 bases, the J end lost 15 bases, and 16 bases lay between the germline ends. The CDR3 covers 13 residues. CDR3 region: CATSRDLASRAYF. The CDR3 region has the DNA TGTGCCACCAGCAGAGATCTGGCTAGCCGAGCTTATTTT.

The chain uses TRBV20-1 and TRBJ1-1; the match to TRBD1 covers 7 bases. V gave up 5 bases and J gave up 1 base; unmatched junction bases: 4. The germline CDR1 and CDR2 sequences are DFQATT and SNEGSKA (reference sequence). The CDR3 has 13 amino acids. The CDR3 region is CSAAGTANTEAFF. DNA for the CDR3: TGCAGTGCTGCCGGGACAGCGAACACTGAAGCTTTCTTT.

The V call is TRBV2, the J call TRBJ1-5; 7 positions agree with TRBD1. Losses at the gene ends were 6 bases for V and 1 base for J; bases not matched to a gene: 6. Germline CDR1 and CDR2: SNHLY and FYNNEI. The CDR3 length is 15 residues. CDR3 bases: TGTGCCAGCAGCCGAGAGACAGGGAGCAATCAGCCCCAGCATTTT. Translation: CASSRETGSNQPQHF. The complete variable domain, with remaining parts taken from reference TRBV2 and TRBJ1-5, reads EPEVTQTPSHQVTQMGQEVILRCVPISNHLYFYWYRQILGQKVEFLVSFYNNEISEKSEIFDDQFSVERPDGSNFTLKIRSTKLEDSAMYFCASSRETGSNQPQHFGDGTRLSIL.

The rearrangement links TRBV29-1 to TRBJ1-1; D unclear. This CDR3 is 14 amino acids long. V was shortened by 4 bases and J by 3 bases, with 15 bases between the two germline ends. The germline V gene has CDR1 SQVTM and CDR2 ANQGSEA. Here the CDR3 reads CSVGKLLSDTEAFF. The CDR3 coding sequence is TGCAGCGTTGGGAAGCTCCTTTCGGACACTGAAGCTTTCTTT. The entire variable domain, with the rest obtained from reference TRBV29-1 and TRBJ1-1, is as follows: SAVISQKPSRDICQRGTSLTIQCQVDSQVTMMFWYRQQPGQSLTLIATANQGSEATYESGFVIDKFPISRPNLTFSTLTVSNMSPEDSSIYLCSVGKLLSDTEAFFGQGTRLTVV.

This rearrangement joins TRBV20-1 to TRBJ2-5; 7 bases are a match to TRBD2. CDR1 and CDR2 (germline): DFQATT, SNEGSKA (reference sequence). CDR3 size: 14 residues. J gave up 2 bases and V 5 bases, and 8 bases lay outside the gene matches. For the CDR3, the DNA is TGCAGTGCTCATAGCGGGTCGATACAAGAGACCCAGTACTTC. Its translation: CSAHSGSIQETQYF.

CDR3 sequence: CASSLSQGYEQYF. CDR3 DNA sequence: TGTGCCAGCAGTTTGTCCCAGGGCTACGAGCAGTACTTC. This chain links TRBV27 with TRBJ2-7; possibly TRBD1 for D (5 bases). CDR1 is MNHEY and CDR2 is SMNVEV in the germline V gene (reference sequence). This CDR3 contains 13 residues. V was clipped by 3 bases and J by 3 bases, with 9 bases between them.